These 32 T cell receptor beta chains share one sample of origin, sequenced in a study of blood T cell repertoires in COVID-19. The table came from immunoSEQ multiplex PCR; TCRdb's copy has only in-frame clones and leaves some out. The sample contains some 50,000 clones, roughly 84% of which appear only once. Sequencing input: peripheral blood. These receptors originate from a man aged 45 to 65 with active COVID-19.

The chain links TRBV14 to TRBJ1-2, with 7 bases aligning to TRBD1. CDR1 SGHDN and CDR2 FVKESK come from the germline V gene. V shed 4 bases and J 8 bases; nucleotides not matched to a gene: 7. The length of the CDR3 is 13 residues. CDR3 amino acids: CASSPQTGRGYTF. The CDR3 DNA sequence: TGTGCCAGCAGCCCCCAGACAGGGCGAGGCTACACCTTC.

This clone was observed once. V gene TRBV6-5 combines with J gene TRBJ2-7; 10 positions agree with TRBD1. Germline trimming cut 2 bases from V and 3 bases from J; bases unmatched to any gene: 7. The germline V gene encodes CDR1 MNHEY and CDR2 SVGAGI. This CDR3 comprises 16 residues. The CDR3 spells CASSYQGTGVGYEQYF. Written as DNA, the CDR3 is TGTGCCAGCAGTTACCAAGGGACAGGGGTTGGCTACGAGCAGTACTTC.

The chain couples TRBV27 to TRBJ2-3, with 9 bases fitting TRBD2. Germline lookup yields CDR1 MNHEY and CDR2 SMNVEV (reference sequence). The junction had 6 bases not matched to a gene; V was cut back by 3 bases and J by 2 bases. This CDR3 contains 16 residues. CDR3 residues: CASSFQAGGITDTQYF. CDR3 coding DNA: TGTGCCAGCAGTTTTCAGGCGGGGGGGATCACAGATACGCAGTATTTT.

V usage is TRBV20-1 and J usage is TRBJ2-7; TRBD1 might be the D (8 bases). Per germline, CDR1 DFQATT and CDR2 SNEGSKA (reference sequence). The CDR3 spans 14 residues. Trimming took off 3 bases at V and 6 bases at J, with 18 bases between the two ends. This CDR3 is CSASGHRGGAEQYF. The DNA of the CDR3 is TGCAGTGCTAGTGGTCACAGGGGGGGGGCCGAGCAGTACTTC.

This clone showed up just once. The genes are TRBV3-1 (or the pseudogene TRBV3-2) and TRBJ1-1; D remains ambiguous. V was trimmed by 1 base and J by 5 bases, leaving 8 bases between them. The CDR3 is 13 residues long. Germline V gene sequence: CDR1 LGHDT, CDR2 YNNKEL (reference sequence). The CDR3 sequence: CASSQGSATEAFF. In DNA form, the CDR3 reads TGTGCCAGCAGCCAAGGCAGCGCAACTGAAGCTTTCTTT.

The chain combines TRBV2 with TRBJ2-7; 13 nucleotides align to TRBD2. The CDR3 contains 13 residues. Germline trimming cut 9 bases from V and 6 bases from J; bases unmatched to any gene: 5. Germline V gene lookup returns CDR1 SNHLY and CDR2 FYNNEI. CDR3 in amino acids: CARTSGGAFEQYF. For the CDR3, the DNA is TGTGCCAGAACTAGCGGGGGGGCTTTCGAGCAGTACTTC.

The chain uses TRBV7-9 and TRBJ2-1; TRBD2 is a possible D gene (5 bases). The CDR3 has 12 residues. Per the germline V gene, CDR1 is SEHNR and CDR2 is FQNEAQ (reference sequence). V was trimmed by 7 bases and J by 8 bases, leaving 12 bases between them. Here the CDR3 DNA reads TGTGCCAGCAACCGGGGAGTCCATGAGCAGTTCTTC. Its translation: CASNRGVHEQFF.

V and J are TRBV3-1 (or the pseudogene TRBV3-2) and TRBJ1-1; D possibly corresponds to TRBD1 (5 bases). There are 14 residues in the CDR3. Germline V gene sequence: CDR1 LGHDT, CDR2 YNNKEL (reference sequence). Trimming pared 1 base from V and 5 bases from J, leaving 11 bases between. DNA of the CDR3: TGTGCCAGCAGCCAAGCCAGGGAGGGTACTGAAGCTTTCTTT. Protein product: CASSQAREGTEAFF.

This clone is labeled medium-sized. For the CDR3, the DNA is TGTGCCAGCAACCGACAGGGAGGTTTGCCATCACCCCTCCACTTT. This codes for CASNRQGGLPSPLHF. The gene calls are TRBV5-6 and TRBJ1-6; 7 bases fit TRBD1. The CDR3 loop spans 15 amino acids. Germline lookup yields CDR1 SGHDT and CDR2 YYEEEE. V lost 6 bases to trimming and J lost 10 bases; unmatched junction nucleotides: 13. Looking up the rest from reference TRBV5-6 and TRBJ1-6 gives the full variable domain: DAGVTQSPTHLIKTRGQQVTLRCSPKSGHDTVSWYQQALGQGPQFIFQYYEEEERQRGNFPDRFSGHQFPNYSSELNVNALLLGDSALYLCASNRQGGLPSPLHFGNGTRLTVT.

The chain is built from TRBV18 and TRBJ1-4; 10 nucleotides agree with TRBD1. J gave up 7 bases and V 6 bases, and 8 bases lay outside the gene matches. The CDR3 sequence is 15 residues long. Per the germline V gene, CDR1 is KGHSH and CDR2 is LQKENI. CDR3 sequence: CASSVTGGVREKLFF. In nucleotides, the CDR3 is TGTGCCAGCTCCGTGACAGGGGGCGTTCGTGAAAAACTGTTTTTT.

This clone was counted a few times. The chain couples TRBV4-1 to TRBJ1-5, with TRBD1 as a possible D gene (5 bases). Germline lookup yields CDR1 MGHRA and CDR2 YSYEKL. The length of the CDR3 is 15 residues. V was trimmed by 0 bases and J by 8 bases, leaving 14 bases between them. This CDR3 is CASSQDPGLQEPQHF. The CDR3 DNA sequence: TGCGCCAGCAGCCAAGATCCGGGACTCCAGGAGCCCCAGCATTTT.

The chain is built from TRBV6-5 and TRBJ2-2; maybe TRBD1 (6 bases). This CDR3 spans 13 amino acids. The V end lost 7 bases, the J end lost 10 bases, and 16 bases lay between the germline ends. The V gene's germline CDR1 is MNHEY and CDR2 SVGAGI. The CDR3 DNA reads as TGTGCCAGCAAGCTAGGGGGAACGGCGGAGCTGTTTTTT. This codes for CASKLGGTAELFF.

The rearrangement uses TRBV6-6 and TRBJ2-3, with TRBD2 matching 10 bases. The CDR3 spans 16 residues. Per germline, CDR1 MNHNY and CDR2 SVGAGI (reference sequence). J was trimmed by 3 bases and V by 6 bases; bases with no gene match: 9. CDR3 region: CASSQSSGGVTDTQYF. The CDR3 bases are TGTGCCAGCAGCCAATCCAGCGGGGGGGTTACAGATACGCAGTATTTT.

V gene TRBV5-5 combines with J gene TRBJ2-7, with 9 bases that match TRBD1. The CDR3 spans 15 residues. Germline V lookup: CDR1 SGHKS, CDR2 YYEKEE (reference sequence). V trimming: 4 bases; J trimming: 4 bases; junction bases outside the gene matches: 9. CDR3: CASSDPGQGRYEQYF. DNA for the CDR3: TGTGCCAGCAGCGATCCGGGACAGGGAAGATACGAGCAGTACTTC.

The rearrangement links TRBV11-2 to TRBJ2-3; D possibly corresponds to TRBD2 (5 bases). Trimming stripped 5 bases from V and 10 bases from J, with 19 bases between. CDR3 length: 14 amino acids. CDR1 is SGHAT, CDR2 FQNNGV, per germline. For the CDR3, the DNA is TGTGCCAGCAGCAATCCCCCCCAAGCGAGGGCGCAGTATTTT. It encodes CASSNPPQARAQYF.

The chain couples TRBV29-1 to TRBJ2-7, with D possibly matching TRBD2 (6 bases). Germline CDR1 and CDR2: SQVTM and ANQGSEA. This CDR3 spans 13 amino acids. V shed 0 bases and J shed 2 bases, with 8 bases lying between them. The CDR3 coding sequence is TGCAGCGTTGAAGAGGGGACTGCCTACGAGCAGTACTTC. Protein: CSVEEGTAYEQYF.

This clone was detected once. The V and J genes are TRBV7-9 and TRBJ1-1, with D unresolved. The CDR3 extends over 12 amino acids. Germline-derived CDR1 and CDR2 are SEHNR and FQNEAQ (reference sequence). V lost 4 bases to trimming and J lost 4 bases, with 7 bases between them. CDR3 sequence: CASSSPGTEAFF. The CDR3 DNA follows: TGTGCCAGCAGCTCACCGGGCACTGAAGCTTTCTTT. Looking up the rest from reference TRBV7-9 and TRBJ1-1 gives the full variable domain: DTGVSQNPRHKITKRGQNVTFRCDPISEHNRLYWYRQTLGQGPEFLTYFQNEAQLEKSRLLSDRFSAERPKGSFSTLEIQRTEQGDSAMYLCASSSPGTEAFFGQGTRLTVV.

Ten or more counts support this clone. The J gene is TRBJ1-3, the V gene TRBV6-1; D is uncertain. This CDR3 comprises 17 residues. With 3 bases removed from V and 4 bases from J, the gap between germline ends came to 19 bases. Germline CDR1 MNHNS, CDR2 SASEGT. CDR3 protein: CASSEEDPWVRGNTIYF. CDR3 DNA: TGTGCCAGCAGTGAGGAGGATCCGTGGGTGCGCGGAAACACCATATATTTT.

J is TRBJ1-6 and V is TRBV19; D is perhaps TRBD1 (5 bases). V lost 5 bases and J lost 8, with 16 bases in between. The CDR3 sequence is 15 residues long. Looked up from germline, CDR1 is LNHDA and CDR2 is SQIVND (reference sequence). The CDR3 protein is CASSLGGRLDSPLHF. CDR3 sequence (DNA): TGTGCCAGTAGTCTCGGGGGTCGGCTAGATTCACCCCTCCACTTT.

This chain connects TRBV5-4 to TRBJ1-2; no firm D call. Trimming left V 0 bases short and J 4 bases short, with 10 bases between. Germline CDR1 reads SGHNT; CDR2 reads YYREEE (reference sequence). The CDR3 extends over 14 amino acids. CDR3 protein: CASSLAGVSYGYTF. Written as DNA, the CDR3 is TGTGCCAGCAGCTTGGCCGGGGTTTCCTATGGCTACACCTTC.

The chain combines TRBV13 with TRBJ2-5; 7 bases line up with TRBD1. This CDR3 has 13 residues. The V segment lost 7 bases and the J segment 2 bases; nucleotides outside the gene matches: 4. Germline V lookup: CDR1 PRHDT, CDR2 FYEKMQ (reference sequence). CDR3: CASTRGPQETQYF. The CDR3 bases are TGTGCCAGCACGAGGGGGCCTCAAGAGACCCAGTACTTC. The full variable domain, in which reference TRBV13 and TRBJ2-5 provide the parts outside the CDR3, is AAGVIQSPRHLIKEKRETATLKCYPIPRHDTVYWYQQGPGQDPQFLISFYEKMQSDKGSIPDRFSAQQFSDYHSELNMSSLELGDSALYFCASTRGPQETQYFGPGTRLLVL.

The chain joins TRBV6-5 to TRBJ1-4; possible D gene TRBD1, 5 bases. Germline assignment: CDR1 MNHEY and CDR2 SVGAGI. The CDR3 has 15 amino acids. Trimming cost V 5 bases and J 7 bases, with 17 bases left between them. The CDR3 loop reads CASSIGGGGGEKLFF. CDR3 DNA: TGTGCCAGCAGTATTGGCGGGGGTGGAGGTGAAAAACTGTTTTTT.

This clone showed up just a few times. The chain couples TRBV5-3 to TRBJ2-3, with 8 nucleotides matching TRBD1. TRBV5-3 is treated as an ORF (open reading frame) with a function not yet certain. The CDR3 is made up of 15 amino acids. Unmatched junction bases numbered 12, after V lost 5 bases and J lost 7 bases. CDR3 region: CARRPRTGNGHTQYF. The DNA of the CDR3 is TGTGCCAGAAGACCTCGGACAGGGAACGGACATACGCAGTATTTT.

The DNA for the CDR3 is TGTGCCAGCAGCCCGGGACAGAGTGGTTGGGAGACCCAGTACTTC. Translated, it gives CASSPGQSGWETQYF. This rearrangement joins TRBV6-5 to TRBJ2-5; 7 nucleotides agree with TRBD1. The V and J ends lost 6 bases and 5 bases, in that order; junction bases with no gene match: 12. Germline CDR1 is MNHEY and CDR2 is SVGAGI. The CDR3 runs to 15 residues.

The chain employs TRBV9 and TRBJ2-7; D is undetermined. This CDR3 comprises 15 residues. CDR1 and CDR2 (germline): SGDLS, YYNGEE. Trimming took off 0 bases at V and 0 bases at J, with 10 bases between the two ends. CDR3 sequence: CASSVAFDNSYEQYF. DNA of the CDR3: TGTGCCAGCAGCGTAGCTTTCGACAACTCCTACGAGCAGTACTTC.

The chain couples TRBV4-1 to TRBJ2-1, with D perhaps matching TRBD1 (5 bases). CDR3 length: 13 residues. Trimming left V 6 bases short and J 5 bases short, with 11 bases between. Germline V gene lookup returns CDR1 MGHRA and CDR2 YSYEKL. The CDR3 DNA reads as TGCGCCAGCAGGGGGCTTCACAACAATGAGCAGTTCTTC. This sequence encodes CASRGLHNNEQFF.

This clone showed up just once. V usage is TRBV7-8 and J usage is TRBJ1-2; TRBD1 agrees at 8 bases. V lost 5 bases to trimming and J lost 6 bases; unmatched junction nucleotides: 5. The CDR3 consists of 13 residues. CDR1 SGHVS and CDR2 FQNEAQ come from the germline V gene. For the CDR3, the DNA is TGTGCCAGCAGCCAGGGGGCAGGGGATGGCTACACCTTC. It specifies CASSQGAGDGYTF.

The table lists this clone with a few counts. The chain recombines TRBV5-4 with TRBJ1-2; 7 positions match TRBD1. The CDR3 has 16 amino acids. Trimming at V came to 0 bases and at J to 12 bases, leaving 17 bases not matched to a gene. Germline CDR1 and CDR2: SGHNT and YYREEE (reference sequence). The CDR3 reads CASSLGGPGQSQGNTF. The CDR3, as DNA: TGTGCCAGCAGCTTGGGTGGACCGGGACAGTCCCAGGGAAACACCTTC. Together with reference TRBV5-4 and TRBJ1-2, the CDR3 gives the full variable domain: ETGVTQSPTHLIKTRGQQVTLRCSSQSGHNTVSWYQQALGQGPQFIFQYYREEENGRGNFPPRFSGLQFPNYSSELNVNALELDDSALYLCASSLGGPGQSQGNTFGSGTRLTVV.

The DNA for the CDR3 is TGTGCCAGCAGTCCACAGGGCTCAGGTGACGCTTTCTTT. This translates into CASSPQGSGDAFF. This chain connects TRBV3-1 (or the pseudogene TRBV3-2) to TRBJ1-1, with TRBD1 as a possible D gene (6 bases). The V end lost 6 bases, the J end lost 11 bases, and 19 bases lay between the germline ends. The CDR3 spans 13 residues. The V gene's germline CDR1 is LGHDT and CDR2 YNNKEL (reference sequence).

The rearrangement links TRBV9 to TRBJ2-7; maybe TRBD2 (5 bases). Trimming removed 5 bases from V and 6 bases from J, with 9 bases in between. CDR1 and CDR2 (germline): SGDLS, YYNGEE. CDR3 size: 11 residues. The CDR3 loop is CASRGEGEQYF. CDR3 sequence (DNA): TGTGCCAGCAGGGGAGAAGGCGAGCAGTACTTC.

The V and J genes are TRBV4-3 and TRBJ2-2, with a weak D call TRBD1 (5 bases). The V end was cut by 3 bases, the J end by 5 bases, with 10 bases between. The CDR3 is 14 residues long. In germline, CDR1 is LGHNA, CDR2 YSLEER. The CDR3 here is CASSQDTGTGELFF. The CDR3 DNA sequence: TGCGCCAGCAGCCAGGACACGGGTACCGGGGAGCTGTTTTTT.

This chain uses TRBV5-1 with TRBJ2-1; D call uncertain. V lost 2 bases and J lost 2, with 5 bases in between. Germline CDR1 and CDR2: SGHRS and YFSETQ. The CDR3 sequence is 13 residues long. The CDR3 here is CASSFTAYNEQFF. CDR3 bases: TGCGCCAGCAGCTTCACAGCCTACAATGAGCAGTTCTTC.